Below are 5 T cell receptor beta chains sequenced from a single sample in a study of chemoradiotherapy in HPV16-positive cancers. TCRdb's copy holds only in-frame clones and misses some; the assay was immunoSEQ multiplex PCR. The repertoire holds around 40,000 clones, more than 75% seen once, with more than 4.5% in the top ten. Specimen: blood, collected from a patient who underwent chemoradiotherapy. The receptor source for this set is a human donor with HPV-associated anogenital cancer.

The table lists this clone with a count of one. This chain uses TRBV7-3 with TRBJ2-1; possibly TRBD1 for D (5 bases). V was trimmed by 5 bases and J by 8 bases, leaving 13 bases between them. The CDR3 sequence is 13 residues long. Germline lookup yields CDR1 SGHTA and CDR2 FQGTGA. CDR3 nucleotides: TGTGCCAGCAGCGGTCTCCAGGGCGATGAGCAGTTCTTC. It is translated as CASSGLQGDEQFF. Drawing the rest from reference TRBV7-3 and TRBJ2-1, the complete variable domain is GAGVSQTPSNKVTEKGKYVELRCDPISGHTALYWYRQSLGQGPEFLIYFQGTGAADDSGLPNDRFFAVRPEGSVSTLKIQRTERGDSAVYLCASSGLQGDEQFFGPGTRLTVL.

The rearrangement links TRBV7-2 to TRBJ1-1; no clear D. This CDR3 spans 15 amino acids. Looked up from germline, CDR1 is SGHTA and CDR2 is FQGNSA. Trimming removed 5 bases at V and 1 base at J, with 14 bases between. The CDR3 coding sequence is TGTGCCAGCAGCGTCCACGGACCGTGGAACACTGAAGCTTTCTTT. Translated: CASSVHGPWNTEAFF.

The chain carries TRBV10-3 and TRBJ1-1; D is unclear. The V gene lost 4 bases and the J gene lost 5 bases, with 11 bases spanning the gap. CDR1 and CDR2 from the germline V gene are ENHRY and SYGVKD. The CDR3 loop spans 13 amino acids. In DNA, the CDR3 is TGTGCCATCAGTGGGGGTGAGGAGACTGAAGCTTTCTTT. Translating it yields CAISGGEETEAFF.

The CDR3 reads CASSLGRGYNEQFF. Written as DNA, the CDR3 is TGTGCCAGCAGCTTAGGCCGGGGTTACAATGAGCAGTTCTTC. The chain links TRBV11-3 to TRBJ2-1; perhaps TRBD2 as D (5 bases). The CDR3 consists of 14 residues. Between the trimmed V and J ends, which lost 1 base and 4 bases, there was a span of 8 bases. Germline V gene lookup returns CDR1 SGHNT and CDR2 YENEEA.

This rearrangement joins TRBV2 to TRBJ2-5; 7 nucleotides align to TRBD2. CDR1 and CDR2 (germline): SNHLY, FYNNEI. There are 16 residues in the CDR3. The V and J ends lost 6 bases and 2 bases, in that order; junction bases with no gene match: 12. The CDR3 is CASRAGYRGEQETQYF. The CDR3 nucleotides read TGTGCCAGCAGGGCCGGGTACCGGGGGGAACAAGAGACCCAGTACTTC.